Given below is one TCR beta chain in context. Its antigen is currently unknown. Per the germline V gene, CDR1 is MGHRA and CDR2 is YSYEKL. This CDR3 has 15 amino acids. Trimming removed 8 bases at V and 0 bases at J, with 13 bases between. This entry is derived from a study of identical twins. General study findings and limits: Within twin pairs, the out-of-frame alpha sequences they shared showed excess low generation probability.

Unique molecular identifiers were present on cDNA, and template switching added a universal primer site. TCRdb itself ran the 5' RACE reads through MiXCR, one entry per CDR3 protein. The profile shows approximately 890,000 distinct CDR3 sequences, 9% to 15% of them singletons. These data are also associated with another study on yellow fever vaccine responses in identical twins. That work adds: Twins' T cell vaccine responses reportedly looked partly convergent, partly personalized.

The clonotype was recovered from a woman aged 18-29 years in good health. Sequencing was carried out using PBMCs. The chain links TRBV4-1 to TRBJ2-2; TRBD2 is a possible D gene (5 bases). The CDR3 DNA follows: TGCGCCAGCCGGGGTGACGGGGCGAACACCGGGGAGCTGTTTTTT. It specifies CASRGDGANTGELFF.